This T cell receptor beta chain originates from a study of blood T cell repertoires in COVID-19. Across the whole study: Samples of COVID-19 (acute and convalescent) were obtained from the United States, Italy and Spain.

Assay: immunoSEQ multiplex PCR; the TCRdb copy retains only in-frame clones and omits some. The top ten clones hold about 8.6% of a sample with about 280,000 clones, more than 75% of them seen once. The trim removed 5 bases at V and 6 bases at J, leaving 7 bases unmatched. The CDR3 consists of 15 residues. Per germline, CDR1 SGHNT and CDR2 YENEEA. The TCR originated in a man aged 40-49 years with active or convalescent COVID-19. The chain recombines TRBV11-3 with TRBJ1-6; 7 nucleotides agree with TRBD1. Specimen: peripheral blood. This chain's CDR3 is CASSNHRGSNSPLHF. Written as DNA, the CDR3 is TGTGCCAGCAGCAATCACAGGGGTTCTAATTCACCCCTCCACTTT.